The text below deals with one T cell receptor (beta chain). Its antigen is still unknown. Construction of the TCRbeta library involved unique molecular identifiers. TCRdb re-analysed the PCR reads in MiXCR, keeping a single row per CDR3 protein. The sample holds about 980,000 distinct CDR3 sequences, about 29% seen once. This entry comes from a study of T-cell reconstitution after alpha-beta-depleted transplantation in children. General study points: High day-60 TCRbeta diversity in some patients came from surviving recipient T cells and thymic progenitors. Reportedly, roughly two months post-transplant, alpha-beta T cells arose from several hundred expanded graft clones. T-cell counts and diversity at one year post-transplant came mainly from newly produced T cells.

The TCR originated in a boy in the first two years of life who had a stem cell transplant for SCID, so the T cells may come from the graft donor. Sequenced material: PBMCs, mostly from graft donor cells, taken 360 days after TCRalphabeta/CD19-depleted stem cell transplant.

CDR3 bases: TGTGCCACCAGTGACCCCCATGGGCCAGATACGCAGTATTTT. Protein: CATSDPHGPDTQYF. The chain combines TRBV24-1 with TRBJ2-3; D gene uncertain. V lost 4 bases and J lost 4, with 11 bases in between. This CDR3 is 14 amino acids long. Germline CDR1 KGHDR, CDR2 SFDVKD.